This section outlines one TCR beta chain sequence together with its context. This entry comes from a study of blood T cell repertoires in COVID-19. Germline loops: CDR1 WNHNN, CDR2 SYGVQD (reference sequence). The junction had 3 bases not matched to a gene; V was cut back by 4 bases and J by 5 bases. CDR3 length equals 14 residues. Authors' processing steps: Amplifying reference gene primers gave estimates of nucleated cell counts. The method was immunoSEQ multiplex PCR; TCRdb's version includes in-frame clones alone and lacks a portion of them. V, J and clone size are those of that table, while D and trimming were read from the DNA. This repertoire shows 180,000 or so clones, approximately 82% found once; its top ten account for roughly 15%.

V usage is TRBV10-1 and J usage is TRBJ2-1, with 9 bases fitting TRBD2. The specimen was PBMCs or T cells enriched from blood (not recorded which). This TCR was recovered from a man aged 50 to 60 who had recovered from COVID-19. CDR3 amino acids: CASSVSSGDNEQFF. CDR3 DNA sequence: TGCGCCAGCAGTGTTTCTAGCGGGGACAATGAGCAGTTCTTC.